Listed below are T cell receptor beta chains from one sample, sequenced in a study of CD8 T cells in Susac syndrome. TCRdb used MiXCR to reprocess the immunoSEQ multiplex PCR reads, holding one entry per CDR3 protein. The table shows about 160,000 distinct CDR3 sequences, with 94% occurring only once. Sequencing was done on a sample of CD4+ T cells from PBMCs. These receptor sequences come from a human donor with multiple sclerosis. Each CDR3 is given without its conserved first and last residue. Fields, in order: J gene, clone size, CDR3 length, V gene, CDR3 protein. Clone size is not always given. Where it is, it says once, few, many or a class for expanded clones.

J gene: TRBJ1-4
clone size: .
CDR3 length: 13
V gene: TRBV7-2
CDR3 protein: ASSSGTSANEKLF

J gene: TRBJ2-4
clone size: .
CDR3 length: 14
V gene: TRBV9
CDR3 protein: ASTQGPSLAKNIQY

J gene: TRBJ2-2
clone size: .
CDR3 length: 14
V gene: TRBV20-1
CDR3 protein: SARDLLVSNTGELF

J gene: TRBJ2-7
clone size: .
CDR3 length: 13
V gene: TRBV15
CDR3 protein: ATSSRNPVSYEQY

J gene: TRBJ2-5
clone size: .
CDR3 length: 14
V gene: TRBV27
CDR3 protein: ASSLTYSGSGETQY

J gene: TRBJ2-1
clone size: few
CDR3 length: 14
V gene: TRBV20-1
CDR3 protein: SARFPSGRTGNEQF

J gene: TRBJ2-1
clone size: .
CDR3 length: 14
V gene: TRBV30
CDR3 protein: AWRTLRAGGYNEQF

J gene: TRBJ1-1
clone size: .
CDR3 length: 13
V gene: TRBV23-1
CDR3 protein: ASSHSTGTGTEAF

J gene: TRBJ1-2
clone size: .
CDR3 length: 9
V gene: TRBV3-1
CDR3 protein: ASSQESGYT

J gene: TRBJ2-7
clone size: .
CDR3 length: 12
V gene: TRBV5-1
CDR3 protein: ASSLLSGAYEQY

J gene: TRBJ1-1
clone size: .
CDR3 length: 11
V gene: TRBV6-1
CDR3 protein: ATSQGGNTEAF

J gene: TRBJ1-1
clone size: once
CDR3 length: 14
V gene: TRBV7-9
CDR3 protein: ASSLDRGLMNTEAF

J gene: TRBJ1-1
clone size: .
CDR3 length: 11
V gene: TRBV6-2/TRBV6-3
CDR3 protein: ASSYAGQNQAF

J gene: TRBJ1-1
clone size: .
CDR3 length: 13
V gene: TRBV5-1
CDR3 protein: ASSLETPPGTEAF

J gene: TRBJ1-1
clone size: .
CDR3 length: 13
V gene: TRBV7-8
CDR3 protein: ASSPDRHRNTEAF

J gene: TRBJ2-2
clone size: .
CDR3 length: 12
V gene: TRBV5-6
CDR3 protein: ASSLGQDYGELF

J gene: TRBJ2-5
clone size: .
CDR3 length: 8
V gene: TRBV29-1
CDR3 protein: SVERKTQY

J gene: TRBJ2-5
clone size: .
CDR3 length: 15
V gene: TRBV6-2/TRBV6-3
CDR3 protein: ASSRYLQTGLQETQY

J gene: TRBJ2-5
clone size: .
CDR3 length: 14
V gene: TRBV14
CDR3 protein: ASSRRGQGVRETQY

J gene: TRBJ2-3
clone size: .
CDR3 length: 10
V gene: TRBV7-2
CDR3 protein: ASRDRTDTQY

J gene: TRBJ2-7
clone size: once
CDR3 length: 12
V gene: TRBV20-1
CDR3 protein: SARDARGSDEQY

J gene: TRBJ2-5
clone size: .
CDR3 length: 11
V gene: TRBV7-9
CDR3 protein: ASSPGGLETQY

J gene: TRBJ1-2
clone size: .
CDR3 length: 14
V gene: TRBV7-9
CDR3 protein: ASSLATASANYGYT

J gene: TRBJ2-2
clone size: .
CDR3 length: 15
V gene: TRBV20-1
CDR3 protein: SARGDRASLNTGELF

J gene: TRBJ2-1
clone size: few
CDR3 length: 12
V gene: TRBV12-3/TRBV12-4
CDR3 protein: ASSLAGGGNEQF

J gene: TRBJ1-5
clone size: .
CDR3 length: 12
V gene: TRBV10-3
CDR3 protein: AISDRTADQPQH

J gene: TRBJ2-3
clone size: .
CDR3 length: 13
V gene: TRBV24-1
CDR3 protein: ATSDSRQGRDTQY

J gene: TRBJ2-1
clone size: .
CDR3 length: 13
V gene: TRBV4-1
CDR3 protein: ASSQETGRQNEQF

J gene: TRBJ2-5
clone size: .
CDR3 length: 12
V gene: TRBV5-6
CDR3 protein: ASSPARRQETQY

J gene: TRBJ2-7
clone size: .
CDR3 length: 13
V gene: TRBV10-3
CDR3 protein: AISPARQGPYEQY

J gene: TRBJ1-2
clone size: .
CDR3 length: 12
V gene: TRBV13
CDR3 protein: ASSSRGRDYGYT

J gene: TRBJ1-3
clone size: .
CDR3 length: 12
V gene: TRBV7-9
CDR3 protein: ASSLGHSGNTIY

J gene: TRBJ2-7
clone size: .
CDR3 length: 13
V gene: TRBV18
CDR3 protein: ASSPRRGFPYEQY

J gene: TRBJ2-2
clone size: .
CDR3 length: 11
V gene: TRBV2
CDR3 protein: ASRVSPTGELF

J gene: TRBJ2-1
clone size: .
CDR3 length: 14
V gene: TRBV5-6
CDR3 protein: ASSLIGPLYSYEQF

J gene: TRBJ2-2
clone size: .
CDR3 length: 11
V gene: TRBV24-1
CDR3 protein: ATSDWTAGELF

J gene: TRBJ2-1
clone size: .
CDR3 length: 11
V gene: TRBV19
CDR3 protein: ASSTYTYNEQF

J gene: TRBJ1-1
clone size: .
CDR3 length: 12
V gene: TRBV7-9
CDR3 protein: ASRPWGVEAEAF

J gene: TRBJ1-1
clone size: few
CDR3 length: 9
V gene: TRBV3-1
CDR3 protein: ASSHHTEAF

J gene: TRBJ1-1
clone size: .
CDR3 length: 12
V gene: TRBV7-9
CDR3 protein: ASSSFGGDTEAF

J gene: TRBJ2-3
clone size: .
CDR3 length: 14
V gene: TRBV7-9
CDR3 protein: ASSPPFAEDTDTQY

J gene: TRBJ2-3
clone size: once
CDR3 length: 15
V gene: TRBV28
CDR3 protein: ASSTRGTSGSPDTQY

J gene: TRBJ2-5
clone size: .
CDR3 length: 13
V gene: TRBV5-4
CDR3 protein: ASSLAGAGGETQY

J gene: TRBJ2-2
clone size: .
CDR3 length: 10
V gene: TRBV6-2/TRBV6-3
CDR3 protein: ATSLYTGELF

J gene: TRBJ2-5
clone size: .
CDR3 length: 11
V gene: TRBV30
CDR3 protein: AWNRWPSETQY

J gene: TRBJ2-6
clone size: .
CDR3 length: 13
V gene: TRBV12-3/TRBV12-4
CDR3 protein: ASSSRQSGANVLT

J gene: TRBJ2-5
clone size: once
CDR3 length: 12
V gene: TRBV20-1
CDR3 protein: SATRGPGGETQY

J gene: TRBJ2-3
clone size: .
CDR3 length: 14
V gene: TRBV4-3
CDR3 protein: ASSQDPTGGTDTQY

J gene: TRBJ1-2
clone size: .
CDR3 length: 11
V gene: TRBV6-2/TRBV6-3
CDR3 protein: ASRQDGVYGYT

J gene: TRBJ2-3
clone size: .
CDR3 length: 10
V gene: TRBV20-1
CDR3 protein: SASAEQDTQY

J gene: TRBJ2-2
clone size: .
CDR3 length: 13
V gene: TRBV18
CDR3 protein: ASSPASGNTGELF

J gene: TRBJ2-3
clone size: .
CDR3 length: 11
V gene: TRBV24-1
CDR3 protein: ATSDLVANTQY

J gene: TRBJ2-5
clone size: .
CDR3 length: 12
V gene: TRBV23-1
CDR3 protein: ASTDPDGQETQY

J gene: TRBJ2-1
clone size: .
CDR3 length: 13
V gene: TRBV2
CDR3 protein: ASSGTGGLEGEQF

J gene: TRBJ1-5
clone size: .
CDR3 length: 12
V gene: TRBV6-1
CDR3 protein: ASRYRESNQPQH